The clone carrying this T cell receptor beta chain was picked up many times. Its specificity is not known. The read falls 3 residues short of the CDR3 end, and the missing part is taken from the germline J gene. Sequencing input was equivalent genomic DNA from CVID and controls. TCRdb's copy holds only in-frame clones and misses some; the assay was immunoSEQ multiplex PCR. The sample has over 40,000 clones, none seen only once; the top ten hold around 6.3%. The data belong to a study of T cell clonality in common variable immunodeficiency. Per germline, CDR1 SGHRS and CDR2 YFSETQ. The CDR3 runs 13 residues. Points from the study as a whole: Authors noted CVID clonality's cause needs subpopulation repertoire sequencing.

Caucasian heritage predominated among both patients and controls. The chain recombines TRBV5-1 with TRBJ1-1; tentative D call: TRBD1 (5 bases). Sequences were obtained from peripheral blood mononuclear cells. The sequence came from a person aged 18-69 years in good health. The covered CDR3 bases are TGCGCCAGCAGCTTGGAGGCGGGGACGAAC. Translation: CASSLEAGTN. The complete CDR3 reads CASSLEAGTNAFF.